Following are 10 T cell receptor beta chains from one sample sequenced in a study of T cells in Graves' hyperthyroidism and ophthalmopathy. Amplification yielded TCR beta CDR3 regions, with RNA transcripts as the source. The primer set for the first-round RT-PCR of the TCR CDR3 was HTBI. One entry per CDR3 protein results from TCRdb running MiXCR on the multiplex PCR reads. This table has approximately 640,000 distinct CDR3 sequences, roughly 15% appearing once. Sequencing was carried out using blood. The receptor set was obtained from a woman aged 25 to 45 with Graves' hyperthyroidism.

This clonotype was counted a few times. CDR3 in amino acids: CASRWGRGAGTTEAFF. The CDR3 DNA reads as TGTGCCAGTAGATGGGGTCGCGGCGCTGGGACCACTGAAGCTTTCTTT. The chain carries TRBV19 and TRBJ1-1, with D perhaps matching TRBD1 (5 bases). Trimming left V 6 bases short and J 4 bases short, with 21 bases between. CDR1 is LNHDA, CDR2 SQIVND, per germline (reference sequence). The CDR3 spans 16 residues.

This clonotype came up many times. J is TRBJ1-1 and V is TRBV7-2; D call uncertain. Germline V gene lookup returns CDR1 SGHTA and CDR2 FQGNSA. CDR3 size: 16 residues. The ends were cut back, 0 bases at V and 0 bases at J, with 11 bases in the middle. CDR3 in amino acids: CASSLASGRVNTEAFF. The CDR3 DNA sequence: TGTGCCAGCAGCTTAGCCTCGGGAAGGGTGAACACTGAAGCTTTCTTT. Filled out from reference TRBV7-2 and TRBJ1-1, the complete variable domain reads GAGVSQSPSNKVTEKGKDVELRCDPISGHTALYWYRQSLGQGLEFLIYFQGNSAPDKSGLPSDRFSAERTGGSVSTLTIQRTQQEDSAVYLCASSLASGRVNTEAFFGQGTRLTVV.

The J gene is TRBJ2-5, the V gene TRBV28, with D possibly matching TRBD2 (5 bases). The CDR3 runs 15 residues. Germline V gene sequence: CDR1 MDHEN, CDR2 SYDVKM. Trimming took off 3 bases at V and 4 bases at J, with 15 bases between the two ends. In DNA, the CDR3 is TGTGCCAGCAGTTTGAAAAGGGAGATAGGAGAGACCCAGTACTTC. This codes for CASSLKREIGETQYF. The whole variable domain, remainder taken from reference TRBV28 and TRBJ2-5, is DVKVTQSSRYLVKRTGEKVFLECVQDMDHENMFWYRQDPGLGLRLIYFSYDVKMKEKGDIPEGYSVSREKKERFSLILESASTNQTSMYLCASSLKREIGETQYFGPGTRLLVL.

This clonotype was found many times. This sequence joins TRBV29-1 and TRBJ2-7; 10 bases align to TRBD1. This CDR3 has 15 residues. CDR1 SQVTM and CDR2 ANQGSEA come from the germline V gene. The junction had 7 bases not matched to a gene; V was cut back by 3 bases and J by 2 bases. CDR3 DNA: TGCAGCGTTGAGGGACAGGGGAAAAGTCCCTACGAGCAGTACTTC. Its protein product is CSVEGQGKSPYEQYF.

The table lists this clonotype with a few counts. This chain joins TRBV20-1 and TRBJ2-5; TRBD2 agrees at 10 bases. CDR1 is DFQATT, CDR2 SNEGSKA, per germline (reference sequence). Losses at the gene ends were 3 bases for V and 4 bases for J; bases not matched to a gene: 5. This CDR3 spans 14 amino acids. CDR3 DNA: TGCAGTGCTAGCAAGCGGGAGGGCCTAGAGACCCAGTACTTC. Protein sequence: CSASKREGLETQYF.

This clonotype occurred many times. This chain joins TRBV12-3 or TRBV12-4 and TRBJ2-1; 13 bases fit TRBD2. CDR3 length: 15 residues. Trimming took 6 bases from V and 5 from J; bases not matched to a gene: 4. CDR3 region: CASRQGLAGNNEQFF. The CDR3 coding sequence is TGTGCCAGCAGACAGGGACTAGCGGGAAACAATGAGCAGTTCTTC.

The CDR3 loop reads CATSREPKEKLFF. DNA for the CDR3: TGTGCCACCAGCAGGGAACCGAAGGAAAAACTGTTTTTT. The rearrangement uses TRBV15 and TRBJ1-4; D is unclear. Trimming removed 3 bases from V and 8 bases from J, with 10 bases in between. CDR1 is LNHNV, CDR2 YYDKDF, per germline (reference sequence). There are 13 residues in the CDR3.

The chain links TRBV29-1 to TRBJ2-1; 12 bases are shared with TRBD2. The CDR3 has 15 amino acids. J lost 10 bases, V lost 3 bases, and 10 bases had no gene match. Per the germline V gene, CDR1 is SQVTM and CDR2 is ANQGSEA. The CDR3 DNA follows: TGCAGCGTTGACCGGCTAGCGGGAGGGCTGAGGGAGCAGTTCTTC. Protein product: CSVDRLAGGLREQFF.

The chain couples TRBV5-1 to TRBJ2-1; 12 bases line up with TRBD2. This CDR3 region has 18 residues. The V and J ends lost 2 bases and 5 bases, in that order; junction bases with no gene match: 11. Germline CDR1 and CDR2: SGHRS and YFSETQ. The CDR3 spells CASSFRTSGEVSNNEQFF. CDR3 nucleotides: TGCGCCAGCAGCTTCCGGACTAGCGGGGAAGTTTCAAACAATGAGCAGTTCTTC.

This clonotype was counted a few times. At one end the junction does not follow the germline gene, possibly because of a read error. The gene calls are TRBV28 and TRBJ1-3; D possibly corresponds to TRBD1 (5 bases). Per the germline V gene, CDR1 is MDHEN and CDR2 is SYDVKM. This CDR3 is 13 amino acids long. This CDR3 is CATTQDSGNTVYF. As DNA, the CDR3 is TGTGCCACCACACAGGACTCTGGAAACACCGTATATTTT.